The entry below describes one TCR beta chain. Its cognate antigen has yet to be identified. Per-base quality was not reported, and no clone a single base away is much larger than it. This entry is derived from a study of CD8 T cells in Susac syndrome (dated by TCRdb to 2018 to 2020). Study-level background: Repertoire sequencing was used to test whether CD8+ T cell activation and differentiation in Susac syndrome was antigen driven.

High-throughput TCR beta sequencing profiled peripheral blood CD8+ and CD4+ T cells from healthy donors, Susac syndrome patients and multiple sclerosis patients. Treatment-naive patients with stable or active relapsing-remitting disease fulfilling revised McDonald criteria were used as multiple sclerosis controls. Bulk CD8+ and CD4+ T cells were purified magnetically by negative isolation, whereas CD8+ TEMRA cells were enriched by FACS. Blood was collected in EDTA tubes and processed within 24 hours, with PBMCs isolated through density gradient centrifugation. PBMCs intended for TCR sequencing were cryopreserved in liquid nitrogen and thawed later in a water bath at 37 degrees C. A purity of at least 90% was achieved for sorted or isolated CD4+, CD8+ and CD8+ TEMRA cells. RNA was extracted using the RNeasy kit, and roughly 0.5 to 1 microgram was reverse transcribed with random hexamers. The immunoSEQ multiplex PCR assay, which covers 54 Vbeta and 13 Jbeta segments, was used to amplify TCR beta CDR3 regions. PCR amplification bias was corrected by using a synthetic template baseline for primer optimization and computational correction. Turning to the authors' computational methods: Reads were annotated to V, D and J genes per IMGT and analyzed with immunoSEQ Analyzer, keeping only productive sequences. To calculate clonality, Shannon entropy was normalized by log2 of the number of productive unique sequences and then subtracted from one. Public and private clones were assessed among the 100 most prevalent clones of each patient and control. Clones were defined as Susac-specific when absent from the healthy and MS cohorts, from approximately 1,100 published viral clones and from other ImmuneACCESS disease sequences. TCRdb itself trimmed the public reads at Q25 with fastp, ran MiXCR and retained productive beta chains. Records with the same CDR3 protein are collapsed into one entry carrying the most frequent genes and DNA. The V and J calls shown here were made by TCRdb, not taken from the authors' results. The sample table holds a few hundred thousand distinct CDR3 sequences, of which roughly 96% were seen once. 0.095% of the sample goes to the ten largest clones.

The CDR3 spans 13 residues, from the cysteine through the phenylalanine. The kept DNA is CDR3 alone, 39 bases in frame from the first base. CDR1 is given as SGHTA and CDR2 as FQGNSA, both from the germline V gene. V is shortened by 2 bases, J by 3 bases, and the region joining them spans 5 bases. Overall results and qualifications from the work: The study acknowledged that relatively few individuals were included in the TCR sequencing and HLA analysis.

This receptor was identified in a human donor with multiple sclerosis. The chain couples TRBV7-2 to TRBJ1-5; the D segment cannot be called with confidence. The sequencing sample was made of CD4+ T cells from PBMCs. The CDR3 sequence is CASSLIANQPQHF. The nucleotide sequence reads TGTGCCAGCAGCTTAATTGCCAATCAGCCCCAGCATTTT.